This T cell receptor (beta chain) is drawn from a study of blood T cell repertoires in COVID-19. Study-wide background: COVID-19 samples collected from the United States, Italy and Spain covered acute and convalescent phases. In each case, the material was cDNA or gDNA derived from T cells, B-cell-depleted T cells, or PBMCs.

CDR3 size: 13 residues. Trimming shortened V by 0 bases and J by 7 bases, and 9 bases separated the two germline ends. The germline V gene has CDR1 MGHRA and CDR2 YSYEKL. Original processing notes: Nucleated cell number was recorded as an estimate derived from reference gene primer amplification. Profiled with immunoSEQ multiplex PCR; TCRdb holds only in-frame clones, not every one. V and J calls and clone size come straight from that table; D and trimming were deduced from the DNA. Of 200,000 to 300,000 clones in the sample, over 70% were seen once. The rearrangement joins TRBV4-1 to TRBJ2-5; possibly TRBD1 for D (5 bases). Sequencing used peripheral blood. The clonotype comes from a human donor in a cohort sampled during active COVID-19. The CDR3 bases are TGCGCCAGCAGCCAAGATCTAAGGGGGACCCAGTACTTC. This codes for CASSQDLRGTQYF.